The 6 T cell receptor beta chains in this list originate from one sample, sequenced in a study of blood T cell repertoires in COVID-19. Profiled with immunoSEQ multiplex PCR; TCRdb holds only in-frame clones, not every one. Of approximately 150,000 clones listed, about 90% are singletons. Sequencing input: peripheral blood. Receptors were obtained from a woman aged 60-75 years with active or convalescent COVID-19.

The chain joins TRBV5-1 to TRBJ1-2, with 11 bases lining up with TRBD1. The CDR3 has 13 residues. Trimming removed 3 bases from V and 6 bases from J; junction bases left unmatched: 1. Germline lookup yields CDR1 SGHRS and CDR2 YFSETQ. CDR3 nucleotides: TGCGCCAGCAGCTGGGGACAGGGGGATGGCTACACCTTC. Translating gives CASSWGQGDGYTF.

V is TRBV12-5 and J is TRBJ2-2, with D maybe TRBD1 (6 bases). This CDR3 spans 16 amino acids. The V gene lost 5 bases and the J gene lost 2 bases, with 15 bases spanning the gap. CDR1 is LGHNT, CDR2 FRNRAP, per germline. For the CDR3, the DNA is TGTGCTAGTGGTGACCCGACAGGTAGTAACACCGGGGAGCTGTTTTTT. Translated: CASGDPTGSNTGELFF.

This clone has just one count. The chain recombines TRBV7-9 with TRBJ1-3; a possible D gene is TRBD1 (5 bases). V lost 5 bases to trimming and J lost 3 bases, with 17 bases between them. Germline V lookup: CDR1 SEHNR, CDR2 FQNEAQ (reference sequence). This CDR3 has 16 residues. The CDR3 DNA is TGTGCCAGCAGCCCAGGCCAGGGTGGGATTGGAAACACCATATATTTT. It specifies CASSPGQGGIGNTIYF.

A word on this clone: The same CDR3 can be traced to other DNA sequences in this sample. This chain connects TRBV6-5 to TRBJ1-1; no firm D call. CDR3 size: 11 residues. Per germline, CDR1 MNHEY and CDR2 SVGAGI. V lost 10 bases and J lost 5, with 11 bases in between. As DNA, the CDR3 is TGTGCCACCCGGGGAGGTACTGAAGCTTTCTTT. Amino acids: CATRGGTEAFF.

V and J are TRBV5-1 and TRBJ2-7, with 8 bases lining up with TRBD1. The germline V gene encodes CDR1 SGHRS and CDR2 YFSETQ. Trimming cost V 4 bases and J 4 bases; bases outside gene matches: 7. This CDR3 is 14 amino acids long. CDR3 nucleotide sequence: TGCGCCAGCAGCATATCGGGACAGGCATACGAGCAGTACTTC. Protein product: CASSISGQAYEQYF.

The gene calls are TRBV11-2 and TRBJ2-1, with D maybe TRBD1 (5 bases). V lost 4 bases to trimming and J lost 12 bases, with 16 bases between them. The CDR3 has 13 amino acids. Germline assignment: CDR1 SGHAT and CDR2 FQNNGV. CDR3 nucleotide sequence: TGTGCCAGCAGCTCGAACCAGGGCTCGGTGCAGTTCTTC. Protein: CASSSNQGSVQFF.